Below are 25 T cell receptor beta chains sequenced from a single sample in a study of CD8 T cells in ankylosing spondylitis. TCRdb analysed the 5' RACE reads with MiXCR anew, one entry per CDR3 protein. The table includes 300,000 to 350,000 distinct CDR3 sequences, about 15% detected once. Sample: blood, either unsorted or a sorted T cell fraction (not recorded which). The receptors come from a male donor with ankylosing spondylitis or in good health (not recorded which).

This clonotype was seen a handful of times. The chain recombines TRBV20-1 with TRBJ2-7; D tentatively fits TRBD1 or TRBD2 (5 bases each). Germline assignment: CDR1 DFQATT and CDR2 SNEGSKA (reference sequence). CDR3 length: 12 residues. Between the trimmed V and J ends, which lost 6 bases and 4 bases, there was a span of 13 bases. CDR3 region: CSARRDLYEQYF. For the CDR3, the DNA is TGCAGTGCGCGCAGGGACCTATACGAGCAGTACTTC.

This sequence joins TRBV9 and TRBJ2-3, with a possible D match to TRBD1 (5 bases). V shed 0 bases and J shed 2 bases, with 16 bases lying between them. The CDR3 extends over 17 amino acids. Germline-derived CDR1 and CDR2 are SGDLS and YYNGEE. The CDR3 region has the DNA TGTGCCAGCAGCGTAGAACCCGCAGGGCCATTCACAGATACGCAGTATTTT. Amino acids: CASSVEPAGPFTDTQYF.

This clonotype was picked up many times. The V call is TRBV5-1, the J call TRBJ2-7; D is possibly TRBD2 (6 bases). CDR1 and CDR2 from the germline V gene are SGHRS and YFSETQ. With 4 bases removed from V and 3 bases from J, the gap between germline ends came to 20 bases. The length of the CDR3 is 16 residues. In DNA form, the CDR3 reads TGCGCCAGCAGCCCGAGGAGCTATCGACTAGACTACGAGCAGTACTTC. Translation gives CASSPRSYRLDYEQYF.

This clonotype was seen only a few times. The rearrangement joins TRBV2 to TRBJ1-2; tentatively, D is TRBD1 (5 bases). CDR3 length: 15 amino acids. Trimming removed 5 bases from V and 7 bases from J, with 20 bases in between. Germline V CDR1 and CDR2: SNHLY, FYNNEI. This chain's CDR3 is CASSLDKRVRSGYTF. The CDR3, as DNA: TGTGCCAGCAGTCTGGACAAGCGGGTAAGGAGTGGCTACACCTTC.

As to this clonotype: Compared with germline, one end of the junction differs, possibly owing to a read error. J is TRBJ2-1 and V is TRBV10-3, with D possibly TRBD2 on 5 matching bases. The CDR3 has 16 residues. Germline loops: CDR1 ENHRY, CDR2 SYGVKD. The CDR3 DNA sequence: TGTGCCATCAGTGAGTCGGGCGGACTCTCCGACAATGAGCAGTTCTTC. Encoded protein: CAISESGGLSDNEQFF.

This clonotype was observed a few times. In DNA, the CDR3 is TGCAGTGCTAGAGAACAGACCTCCTATGGCTACACCTTC. It specifies CSAREQTSYGYTF. The genes are TRBV20-1 and TRBJ1-2; D gene unclear. The V gene lost 0 bases and the J gene lost 4 bases, with 9 bases spanning the gap. Germline V gene sequence: CDR1 DFQATT, CDR2 SNEGSKA (reference sequence). CDR3 length: 13 residues.

There are many counts of this clonotype. For the CDR3, the DNA is TGTGCCAGCAGTCCCCGGGGCGCATATGGCTACACCTTC. It translates to CASSPRGAYGYTF. The chain is built from TRBV27 and TRBJ1-2, with TRBD1 as a possible D gene (5 bases). The CDR3 spans 13 residues. Trimming left V 5 bases short and J 5 bases short, with 12 bases between. Germline lookup yields CDR1 MNHEY and CDR2 SMNVEV (reference sequence).

This clonotype has just a few counts. The chain has TRBV6-5 and TRBJ1-2, with unresolved D. Per germline, CDR1 MNHEY and CDR2 SVGAGI. V lost 6 bases, J lost 8 bases, and 13 bases lay in between. The CDR3 loop spans 12 amino acids. The CDR3, as DNA: TGTGCCAGCAGCCGCCGGCCTGGGGGCTACACCTTC. This sequence encodes CASSRRPGGYTF.

There are many counts of this clonotype. This sequence joins TRBV7-9 and TRBJ1-2, with TRBD1 as a possible D gene (5 bases). Trimming pared 8 bases from V and 8 bases from J, leaving 18 bases between. The CDR3 loop spans 13 amino acids. Per germline, CDR1 SEHNR and CDR2 FQNEAQ (reference sequence). In DNA, the CDR3 is TGTGCCAGCTCCCCGGCGGGGGTCGTAGGCTACACCTTC. Residues: CASSPAGVVGYTF.

The chain links TRBV11-2 to TRBJ1-2, with no clear D. Germline CDR1 is SGHAT and CDR2 is FQNNGV. Deletions cut 4 bases from V and 6 bases from J, with 15 bases between. The CDR3 loop spans 14 amino acids. The CDR3 coding sequence is TGTGCCAGCAGCTCGGGAGTCTTGGTTAATGGCTACACCTTC. Amino acid sequence: CASSSGVLVNGYTF.

The V and J genes are TRBV5-4 and TRBJ2-1; the match to TRBD1 covers 8 bases. With 2 bases clipped from V and 4 bases from J, the junction kept 17 bases outside the gene matches. The germline V gene has CDR1 SGHNT and CDR2 YYREEE (reference sequence). The CDR3 covers 19 residues. This CDR3 is CASSLVLIGTGRPYNEQFF. DNA of the CDR3: TGTGCCAGCAGCTTAGTACTGATCGGGACAGGCAGACCGTACAATGAGCAGTTCTTC.

The sample holds a few counts of this clonotype. The V gene is TRBV20-1, the J gene TRBJ2-5; a possible D gene is TRBD2 (6 bases). The CDR3 has 15 amino acids. Trimming cost V 5 bases and J 3 bases, with 19 bases left between them. CDR1 and CDR2 (germline): DFQATT, SNEGSKA (reference sequence). CDR3 DNA sequence: TGCAGTGCTCCCACCCTGGGTGGGGGGAAAGAGACCCAGTACTTC. Translation: CSAPTLGGGKETQYF.

The table lists this clonotype with a few counts. CDR3 coding DNA: TGTGCCAGCGGAGCTGGGGGCAATCAGCCCCAGCATTTT. Protein sequence: CASGAGGNQPQHF. This chain connects TRBV7-6 to TRBJ1-5; no clear D. Trimming shortened V by 8 bases and J by 2 bases, and 10 bases separated the two germline ends. The CDR3 spans 13 residues. In germline, CDR1 is SGHVS, CDR2 FNYEAQ.

This clonotype appeared a few times. The chain recombines TRBV29-1 with TRBJ2-2; D perhaps matches TRBD1 (7 bases). Germline CDR1 reads SQVTM; CDR2 reads ANQGSEA. This CDR3 is built from 13 residues. V lost 7 bases and J lost 1, with 10 bases in between. The DNA for the CDR3 is TGCAGCGCCCAGGGGGGGAACACCGGGGAGCTGTTTTTT. Translating it yields CSAQGGNTGELFF.

V usage is TRBV15 and J usage is TRBJ2-5; TRBD2 aligns across 8 bases. The length of the CDR3 is 14 residues. Trimming at V came to 10 bases and at J to 4 bases, leaving 11 bases not matched to a gene. Germline assignment: CDR1 LNHNV and CDR2 YYDKDF (reference sequence). The CDR3 sequence: CAISPSGGIETQYF. CDR3 DNA: TGTGCCATCAGTCCCAGCGGGGGCATAGAGACCCAGTACTTC.

CDR3 protein: CASSLAPPGQGNNEQFF. In DNA, the CDR3 is TGCGCCAGCAGCTTGGCCCCACCCGGACAGGGGAACAATGAGCAGTTCTTC. The rearrangement uses TRBV5-1 and TRBJ2-1; the match to TRBD1 covers 9 bases. The CDR3 is made up of 17 amino acids. Germline CDR1 SGHRS, CDR2 YFSETQ. V was clipped by 0 bases and J by 5 bases; unmatched bases: 9.

The V gene is TRBV20-1, the J gene TRBJ2-5; D ambiguous. The CDR3 spans 11 residues. Germline V gene data show CDR1 as DFQATT and CDR2 as SNEGSKA (reference sequence). Trimming cost V 4 bases and J 2 bases, with 5 bases left between them. The DNA of the CDR3 is TGCAGTGCTATGGGGCAAGAGACCCAGTACTTC. It translates to CSAMGQETQYF.

The genes are TRBV2 and TRBJ2-3, with D perhaps assigned TRBD1 or TRBD2 (6 bases each). The germline CDR1 and CDR2 sequences are SNHLY and FYNNEI. CDR3 length: 16 residues. Trimming removed 6 bases from V and 2 bases from J, with 18 bases in between. The CDR3 nucleotides are TGTGCCAGCAGCACGCTTAAGGGGGGCTACACAGATACGCAGTATTTT. Protein product: CASSTLKGGYTDTQYF. The full variable domain, completed using reference TRBV2 and TRBJ2-3, is EPEVTQTPSHQVTQMGQEVILRCVPISNHLYFYWYRQILGQKVEFLVSFYNNEISEKSEIFDDQFSVERPDGSNFTLKIRSTKLEDSAMYFCASSTLKGGYTDTQYFGPGTRLTVL.

The chain employs TRBV10-2 and TRBJ2-3; TRBD2 aligns across 10 bases. V lost 6 bases and J lost 0; bases outside the gene matches: 6. There are 16 residues in the CDR3. The germline gives CDR1 WSHSY, CDR2 SAAADI. This chain's CDR3 is CASSPGLASSTDTQYF. CDR3 coding DNA: TGCGCCAGCAGCCCGGGACTAGCGTCGAGCACAGATACGCAGTATTTT.

This clonotype was seen more than once but under ten times. V and J are TRBV20-1 and TRBJ2-7, with D possibly being TRBD1 (6 bases). Trimming removed 2 bases from V and 3 bases from J, with 17 bases in between. The CDR3 extends over 15 amino acids. CDR1 and CDR2 (germline): DFQATT, SNEGSKA (reference sequence). The CDR3 spells CSARHEGGQIYEQYF. The CDR3 bases are TGCAGTGCTAGACACGAAGGGGGACAAATCTACGAGCAGTACTTC.

This clonotype was counted a few times. The J gene is TRBJ1-4, the V gene TRBV12-3 or TRBV12-4; 7 bases line up with TRBD1. V trimming: 5 bases; J trimming: 7 bases; junction bases outside the gene matches: 7. The CDR3 runs 14 residues. The CDR3 loop reads CASSRRGRIEKLFF. As DNA, the CDR3 is TGTGCCAGCAGTAGGAGGGGGCGGATTGAAAAACTGTTTTTT.

V is TRBV7-8 and J is TRBJ2-5, with a possible D match to TRBD1 (6 bases). This CDR3 comprises 15 residues. The V end lost 7 bases, the J end lost 5 bases, and 20 bases lay between the germline ends. Germline V lookup: CDR1 SGHVS, CDR2 FQNEAQ. The CDR3 region is CASTPEGTIGETQYF. The CDR3 region has the DNA TGTGCCAGCACCCCAGAGGGGACAATTGGCGAGACCCAGTACTTC.

V and J are TRBV5-1 and TRBJ2-7; 8 positions agree with TRBD1. J lost 2 bases, V lost 3 bases, and 7 bases had no gene match. CDR3 length: 15 residues. Germline V gene data show CDR1 as SGHRS and CDR2 as YFSETQ. The CDR3 region has the DNA TGCGCCAGCAGCTCCGGGACAGGCGTTACCTACGAGCAGTACTTC. Residues: CASSSGTGVTYEQYF. Filled out from reference TRBV5-1 and TRBJ2-7, the complete variable domain reads KAGVTQTPRYLIKTRGQQVTLSCSPISGHRSVSWYQQTPGQGLQFLFEYFSETQRNKGNFPGRFSGRQFSNSRSEMNVSTLELGDSALYLCASSSGTGVTYEQYFGPGTRLTVT.

This sequence joins TRBV6-1 and TRBJ1-1, with 10 bases aligning to TRBD1. The length of the CDR3 is 14 residues. J lost 3 bases, V lost 7 bases, and 5 bases had no gene match. CDR1 and CDR2 (germline): MNHNS, SASEGT. For the CDR3, the DNA is TGTGCCAGCAAACGGACAGGGGGGTACACTGAAGCTTTCTTT. This translates into CASKRTGGYTEAFF.

This clonotype came up a few times. The chain links TRBV6-6 to TRBJ2-3; possibly TRBD1 or TRBD2 for D (5 bases each). The CDR3 is 13 amino acids. Trimming left V 10 bases short and J 0 bases short, with 11 bases between. Germline values: CDR1 MNHNY, CDR2 SVGAGI (reference sequence). The CDR3: CATRDGSTDTQYF. CDR3 bases: TGTGCCACCCGGGACGGTAGCACAGATACGCAGTATTTT.